A selection of T cell receptor beta chains follows, all from one sample in a study of shared clonotypes between healthy human individuals. Produced via immunoSEQ multiplex PCR; TCRdb's table is partial and in-frame only. The table shows roughly 500,000 clones, with 81% occurring only once. The sample consisted of PBMCs. The receptors come from a woman in her 40s in good health. Some clones in this sample may be carry-over from other donors' samples. Both conserved end residues are part of each CDR3. D genes are given only for firm matches. Clone sizes are given selectively: once, few, many, or a class where the clone is expanded.

clone size	D gene	V gene	J gene	CDR3 DNA	CDR3 protein
NA	NA	TRBV30	TRBJ2-7	TGTGCCTGGAGTCCGGGGCGGTCGTTATCGGGCTACGAGCAGTACTTC	CAWSPGRSLSGYEQYF
NA	NA	TRBV30	TRBJ1-6	TGTGCCTGGAGCCGGGGCCCAGGTTCAATGATCCTCCACTTT	CAWSRGPGSMILHF
NA	TRBD2	TRBV5-4	TRBJ2-7	TGTGCCAGCAGCTCCTCATGGACTAGCGGACCCTACGAGCAGTACTTC	CASSSSWTSGPYEQYF
NA	NA	TRBV9	TRBJ2-2	TGTGCCAGCAGCCTGGGACTGCCCGGGGAGCTGTTTTTT	CASSLGLPGELFF
NA	NA	TRBV2	TRBJ1-3	TGTGCCAGCAGCCTTGTTGGGTTGCTAAGCTCTGGAAACACCATATATTTT	CASSLVGLLSSGNTIYF
few	NA	TRBV5-6	TRBJ2-3	TGTGCCAGCAGCTTGGGGCGGATAAGCACAGATACGCAGTATTTT	CASSLGRISTDTQYF
NA	NA	TRBV14	TRBJ1-2	TGTGCCAGCAGCCGCGACAAGGCTTACGGCTATGGCTACACCTTC	CASSRDKAYGYGYTF
NA	NA	TRBV5-1	TRBJ2-1	TGCGCCAGCAGCTTGGCTCCTGCGGGACGGAGTAATGAGCAGTTCTTC	CASSLAPAGRSNEQFF
NA	TRBD1	TRBV27	TRBJ2-7	TGTGCCAGCAGTGGGGGGACAGGGGGCTGGTACGAGCAGTACTTC	CASSGGTGGWYEQYF
NA	NA	TRBV7-6	TRBJ2-3	TGTGCCAGCAGCTCCTCCGGGACATCATATACGCAGTATTTT	CASSSSGTSYTQYF
NA	NA	TRBV2	TRBJ1-5	TGTGCCAGCAGTAGACAGTCAATGGGGAATCAGCCCCAGCATTTT	CASSRQSMGNQPQHF
NA	TRBD1	TRBV28	TRBJ1-4	TGTGCCAGCAGTCACGGGACAGGGGGCCCGGGGGAAAAACTGTTTTTT	CASSHGTGGPGEKLFF
NA	TRBD1	TRBV5-1	TRBJ1-1	TGCGCCAGCAGCAGGACAGGAGACAACACTGAAGCTTTCTTT	CASSRTGDNTEAFF
few	TRBD1	TRBV19	TRBJ2-2	TGTGCCAGTAGTGGGACAGGGGTGGCCGGGGAGCTGTTTTTT	CASSGTGVAGELFF
NA	NA	TRBV6-5	TRBJ1-6	TGTGCCAGCAGTTACCCTGACGCCGGTTCACCCCTCCACTTT	CASSYPDAGSPLHF
NA	TRBD1	TRBV6-1	TRBJ1-1	TGTGCCAGCAGTGAACGGGGACGGACAGGCGAGGTGACTTTCTTT	CASSERGRTGEVTFF
NA	NA	TRBV5-4	TRBJ2-2	TGTGCCAGCAGCTATGGACCTGCTGGCGGGGAGCTGTTTTTT	CASSYGPAGGELFF
NA	NA	TRBV4-1	TRBJ1-4	TGCGCCAGCACCCAACGAGACCCTCTAATACTCCGTGAAAAACTGTTTTTT	CASTQRDPLILREKLFF
NA	NA	TRBV6-1	TRBJ1-2	TGTGCCAGCAGTGAAATGTGGTCAGGGGATGGCTACACCTTC	CASSEMWSGDGYTF
NA	NA	TRBV27	TRBJ2-1	TGTGCCAGCAGTTTAGGCAATTTCAATGAGCAGTTCTTC	CASSLGNFNEQFF
NA	TRBD2	TRBV2	TRBJ2-3	TGTGCCAGCAGTGAAGGTATGCGGGAGATATGGTCTAGGAGAGATACGCAGTATTTT	CASSEGMREIWSRRDTQYF
NA	TRBD1	TRBV2	TRBJ1-1	TGTGCCAGCAGAGGACAGGGGGCGAACACTGAAGCTTTCTTT	CASRGQGANTEAFF